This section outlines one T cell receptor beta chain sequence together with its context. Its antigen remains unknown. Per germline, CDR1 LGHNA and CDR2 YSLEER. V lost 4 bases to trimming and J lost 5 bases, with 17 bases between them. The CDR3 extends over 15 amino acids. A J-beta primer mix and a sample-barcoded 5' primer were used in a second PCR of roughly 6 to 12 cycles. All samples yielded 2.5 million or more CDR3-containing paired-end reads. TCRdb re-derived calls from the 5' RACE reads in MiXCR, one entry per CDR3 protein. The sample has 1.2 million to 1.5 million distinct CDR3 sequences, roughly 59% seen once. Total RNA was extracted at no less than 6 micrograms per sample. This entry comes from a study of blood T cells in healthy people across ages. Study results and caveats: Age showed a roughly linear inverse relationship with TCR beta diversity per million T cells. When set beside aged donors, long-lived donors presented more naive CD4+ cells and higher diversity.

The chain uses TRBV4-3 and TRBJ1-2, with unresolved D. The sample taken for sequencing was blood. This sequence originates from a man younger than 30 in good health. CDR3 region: CASSPEYTRIYGYTF. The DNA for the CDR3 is TGCGCCAGCAGCCCCGAGTATACCCGCATTTATGGCTACACCTTC.